These 7 T cell receptor beta chains were all obtained from the same sample, sequenced in a study of sequential checkpoint blockade in melanoma. The treatment is: randomized to nivolumab then ipilimumab (arm A) or the reverse (arm B). Sequenced by immunoSEQ multiplex PCR; TCRdb stores in-frame clones only, minus some. The data contain about 5,700 clones, roughly a fifth of them singletons. The source was tumor tissue (inferred from file names), collected from a patient given nivolumab and ipilimumab in sequence. The receptors shown here come from a human donor with melanoma.

This clone was recorded many times. The chain uses TRBV6-8 and TRBJ2-7, with D maybe TRBD2 (5 bases). CDR1 is MNHGY, CDR2 SAAAGT, per germline. V lost 2 bases and J 4 bases, leaving 12 bases between the germline ends. The CDR3 length is 14 residues. Here the CDR3 DNA reads TGTGCCAGCAGTTACGGCGGGCCTCGATACGAGCAGTACTTC. Amino acids: CASSYGGPRYEQYF.

The chain's CDR3 is CASSPALAARETQYF. CDR3 sequence (DNA): TGTGCCAGCTCACCAGCACTAGCGGCCAGGGAGACCCAGTACTTC. This chain links TRBV18 with TRBJ2-5; 8 nucleotides agree with TRBD2. Germline lookup yields CDR1 KGHSH and CDR2 LQKENI. The CDR3 sequence is 15 residues long. With V trimmed by 2 bases and J by 5 bases, 7 bases remained unmatched.

The rearrangement links TRBV28 to TRBJ2-6; D possibly corresponds to TRBD1 (5 bases). The V end was cut by 7 bases, the J end by 0 bases, with 13 bases between. The CDR3 runs to 16 residues. Looked up from germline, CDR1 is MDHEN and CDR2 is SYDVKM. The CDR3 sequence is CASTPAGRSGANVLTF. In nucleotides, the CDR3 is TGTGCCAGCACCCCAGCAGGGCGCTCTGGGGCCAACGTCCTGACTTTC.

The gene calls are TRBV19 and TRBJ1-1; D is unresolved. The germline gives CDR1 LNHDA, CDR2 SQIVND (reference sequence). V gave up 7 bases and J gave up 1 base, with 10 bases separating them. This CDR3 has 13 residues. CDR3 sequence reads: CASTKDGNTEAFF. DNA for the CDR3: TGTGCCAGTACAAAGGACGGGAACACTGAAGCTTTCTTT.

This clone counts as medium-sized (0.01 to 0.1%). The chain uses TRBV28 and TRBJ2-5, with TRBD2 matching over 11 bases. V lost 4 bases and J lost 3; bases outside the gene matches: 7. The CDR3 runs to 16 residues. Germline V gives CDR1 MDHEN, CDR2 SYDVKM. In DNA, the CDR3 is TGTGCCAGCAGTTCTGATAGACTAGCGGGGAAAGAGACCCAGTACTTC. Protein product: CASSSDRLAGKETQYF. Using reference TRBV28 and TRBJ2-5 for the parts outside the CDR3, the full variable domain is DVKVTQSSRYLVKRTGEKVFLECVQDMDHENMFWYRQDPGLGLRLIYFSYDVKMKEKGDIPEGYSVSREKKERFSLILESASTNQTSMYLCASSSDRLAGKETQYFGPGTRLLVL.

The chain combines TRBV19 with TRBJ2-2; weak D call: TRBD2 (5 bases). This CDR3 has 14 amino acids. Germline V gives CDR1 LNHDA, CDR2 SQIVND (reference sequence). Trimming took 4 bases from V and 4 from J, leaving 10 bases between them. The CDR3 DNA reads TGTGCCAGTAGTAGCGGGCTAGTCACCGGGGAGCTGTTTTTT. Translating it yields CASSSGLVTGELFF.

There are a few counts of this clone. This chain joins TRBV30 and TRBJ2-7, with 7 positions matching TRBD1. V lost 1 base and J lost 2; bases outside the gene matches: 5. Germline assignment: CDR1 GTSNPN and CDR2 SVGIG (reference sequence). CDR3 size: 14 residues. In DNA, the CDR3 is TGTGCCTGGAGTGACAGACAGGGCACCTACGAGCAGTACTTC. Its translation: CAWSDRQGTYEQYF.